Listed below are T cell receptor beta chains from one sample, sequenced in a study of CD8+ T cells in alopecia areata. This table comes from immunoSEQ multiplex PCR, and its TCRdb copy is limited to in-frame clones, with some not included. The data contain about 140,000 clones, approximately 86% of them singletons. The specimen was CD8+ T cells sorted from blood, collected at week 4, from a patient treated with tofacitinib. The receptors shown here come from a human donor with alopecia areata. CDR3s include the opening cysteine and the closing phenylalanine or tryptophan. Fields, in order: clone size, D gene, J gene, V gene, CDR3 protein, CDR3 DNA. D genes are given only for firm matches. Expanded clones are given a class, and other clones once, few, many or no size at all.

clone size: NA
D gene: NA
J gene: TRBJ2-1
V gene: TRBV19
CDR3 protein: CASSSGAGNEQFF
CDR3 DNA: TGTGCCAGTAGTAGCGGGGCTGGCAATGAGCAGTTCTTC

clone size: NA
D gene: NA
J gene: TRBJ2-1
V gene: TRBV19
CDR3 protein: CASSIVAGVATEQFF
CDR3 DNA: TGTGCCAGTAGTATAGTTGCCGGGGTAGCAACTGAGCAGTTCTTC

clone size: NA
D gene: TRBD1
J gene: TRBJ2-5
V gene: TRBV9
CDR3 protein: CASTTGGLSRETQYF
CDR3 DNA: TGTGCCAGCACCACAGGGGGACTCTCCAGAGAGACCCAGTACTTC

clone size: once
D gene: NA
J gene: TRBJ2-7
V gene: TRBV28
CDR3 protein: CASSFRGDWTNEQYF
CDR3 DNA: TGTGCCAGCAGCTTCCGTGGGGACTGGACTAACGAGCAGTACTTC

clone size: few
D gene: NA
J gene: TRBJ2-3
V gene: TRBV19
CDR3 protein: CASGSSDLSTDTQYF
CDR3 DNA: TGTGCCAGTGGCTCTAGTGATCTTAGCACAGATACGCAGTATTTT

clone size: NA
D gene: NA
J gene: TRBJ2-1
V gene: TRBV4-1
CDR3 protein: CASSQGGNNEQFF
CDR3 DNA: TGCGCCAGCAGCCAAGGTGGCAACAATGAGCAGTTCTTC

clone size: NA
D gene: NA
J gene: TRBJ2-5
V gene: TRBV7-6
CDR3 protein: CASSLEKGHTQETQYF
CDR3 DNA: TGTGCCAGCAGCTTAGAGAAGGGACATACCCAAGAGACCCAGTACTTC

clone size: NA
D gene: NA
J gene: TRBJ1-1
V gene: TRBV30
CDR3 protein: CAWSARENTEAFF
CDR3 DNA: TGTGCCTGGTCGGCGCGGGAGAACACTGAAGCTTTCTTT

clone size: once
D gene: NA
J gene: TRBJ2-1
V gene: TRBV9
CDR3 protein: CASSDPLFGISYNEQFF
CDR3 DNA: TGTGCCAGCAGCGACCCTCTTTTCGGGATATCCTACAATGAGCAGTTCTTC

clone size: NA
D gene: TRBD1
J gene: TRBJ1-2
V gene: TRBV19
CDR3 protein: CASSIGQGYGYTF
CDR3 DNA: TGTGCCAGTAGTATAGGACAGGGTTATGGCTACACCTTC

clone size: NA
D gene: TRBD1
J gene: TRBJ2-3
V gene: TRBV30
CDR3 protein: CAWSDRVFADTQYF
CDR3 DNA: TGTGCCTGGAGCGACAGGGTCTTCGCAGATACGCAGTATTTT

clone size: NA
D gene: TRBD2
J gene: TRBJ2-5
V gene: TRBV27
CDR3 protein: CASSVYGFGGSQETQYF
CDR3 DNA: TGTGCCAGCAGTGTATATGGGTTCGGCGGGAGCCAAGAGACCCAGTACTTC

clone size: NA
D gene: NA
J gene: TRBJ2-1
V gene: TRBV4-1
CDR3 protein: CASSQERGSSNEQFF
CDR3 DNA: TGCGCCAGCAGCCAAGAAAGGGGCAGCTCCAATGAGCAGTTCTTC

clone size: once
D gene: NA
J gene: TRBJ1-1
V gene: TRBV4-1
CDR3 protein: CASSQDGSTEAFF
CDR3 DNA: TGCGCCAGCAGCCAAGACGGGAGCACTGAAGCTTTCTTT

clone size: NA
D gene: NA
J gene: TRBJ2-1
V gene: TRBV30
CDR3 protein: CAWSVPGGDLYNEQFF
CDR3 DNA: TGTGCCTGGAGTGTTCCTGGCGGTGACCTTTACAATGAGCAGTTCTTC

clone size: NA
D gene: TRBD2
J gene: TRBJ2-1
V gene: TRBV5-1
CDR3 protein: CASSQGLAGGTDNEQFF
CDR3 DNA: TGCGCCAGCAGCCAGGGACTAGCGGGAGGGACCGACAATGAGCAGTTCTTC

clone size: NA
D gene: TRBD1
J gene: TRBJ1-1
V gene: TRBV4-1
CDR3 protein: CASSQSTGGLNTEAFF
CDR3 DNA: TGCGCCAGCAGCCAATCAACAGGGGGCCTGAACACTGAAGCTTTCTTT

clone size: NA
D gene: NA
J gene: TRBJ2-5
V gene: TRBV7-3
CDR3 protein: CASSPSGDLPTQYF
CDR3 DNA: TGTGCCAGCAGCCCCTCGGGGGACCTCCCGACCCAGTACTTC

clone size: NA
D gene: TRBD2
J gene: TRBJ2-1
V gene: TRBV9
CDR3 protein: CASSPSSGDYNEQFF
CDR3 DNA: TGTGCCAGCAGCCCCTCTAGCGGGGACTACAATGAGCAGTTCTTC

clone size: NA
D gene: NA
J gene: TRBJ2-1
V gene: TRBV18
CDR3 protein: CASSPSGGSYNEQFF
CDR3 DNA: TGTGCCAGCTCACCTTCCGGAGGTTCCTACAATGAGCAGTTCTTC

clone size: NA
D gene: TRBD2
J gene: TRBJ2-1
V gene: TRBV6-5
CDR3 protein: CVTSGGINEQFF
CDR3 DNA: TGTGTTACTAGCGGGGGCATAAATGAGCAGTTCTTC

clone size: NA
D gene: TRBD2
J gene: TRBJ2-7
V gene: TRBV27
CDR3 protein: CASSALAGVLSEQYF
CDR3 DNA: TGTGCCAGCAGTGCCCTAGCGGGAGTGCTCTCCGAGCAGTACTTC

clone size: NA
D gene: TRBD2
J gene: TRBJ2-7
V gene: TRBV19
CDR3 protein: CASSPGLDYEQYF
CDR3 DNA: TGTGCCAGTAGTCCGGGACTAGACTACGAGCAGTACTTC

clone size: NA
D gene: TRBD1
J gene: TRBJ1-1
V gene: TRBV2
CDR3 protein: CASSAQTGDSRNTEAFF
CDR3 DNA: TGTGCCAGCAGTGCTCAGACAGGGGATTCTCGGAACACTGAAGCTTTCTTT

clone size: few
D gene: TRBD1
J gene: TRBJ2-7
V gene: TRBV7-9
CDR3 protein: CASSPTGQGFHEQYF
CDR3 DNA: TGTGCCAGCAGCCCGACCGGACAGGGATTCCACGAGCAGTACTTC

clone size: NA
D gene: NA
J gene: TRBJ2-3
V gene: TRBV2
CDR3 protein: CASSEFLGQTSTDTQYF
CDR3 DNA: TGTGCCAGCAGTGAATTTCTAGGACAGACTAGCACAGATACGCAGTATTTT

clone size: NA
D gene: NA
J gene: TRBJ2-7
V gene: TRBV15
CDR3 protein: CATSRDLGAEQYF
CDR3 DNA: TGTGCCACCAGCAGAGATCTGGGAGCCGAGCAGTACTTC

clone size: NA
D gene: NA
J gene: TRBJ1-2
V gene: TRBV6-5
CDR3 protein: CASSYSTRGIGYGYTF
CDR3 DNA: TGTGCCAGCAGTTACTCGACCAGGGGAATCGGCTATGGCTACACCTTC

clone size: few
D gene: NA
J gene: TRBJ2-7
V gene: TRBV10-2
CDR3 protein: CASRTGSSYEQYF
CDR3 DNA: TGCGCCAGCAGGACAGGTTCTTCCTACGAGCAGTACTTC

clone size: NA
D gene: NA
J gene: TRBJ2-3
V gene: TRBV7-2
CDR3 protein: CASSLGESTDTQYF
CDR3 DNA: TGTGCCAGCAGCTTAGGCGAGAGCACAGATACGCAGTATTTT

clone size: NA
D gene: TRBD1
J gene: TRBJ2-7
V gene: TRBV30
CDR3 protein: CAWSATGGLDEQYF
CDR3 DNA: TGTGCCTGGAGTGCAACAGGGGGGTTGGACGAGCAGTACTTC

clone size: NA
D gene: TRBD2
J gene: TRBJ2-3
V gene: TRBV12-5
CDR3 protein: CASGLLGGGRDTDTQYF
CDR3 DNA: TGTGCTAGTGGTTTACTGGGCGGCGGGAGGGACACAGATACGCAGTATTTT